This record covers a single T cell receptor beta chain. Sample treatment: oral pan-JAK inhibitor, 5-10 mg twice daily. Researchers took lesional scalp punch biopsies and peripheral blood from people who were alopecia areata patients. The sequencing template was cDNA reverse transcribed from extracted RNA. This table comes from immunoSEQ multiplex PCR, and its TCRdb copy is limited to in-frame clones, with some not included. The table records about 160,000 clones, about three fifths of them present only once. This entry comes from a study of CD8+ T cells in alopecia areata. V was trimmed by 5 bases and J by 11 bases, leaving 17 bases between them. The germline CDR1 and CDR2 sequences are SGHVS and FQNEAQ. This CDR3 is 13 amino acids long.

This receptor was identified in a human donor with alopecia areata. Source: CD4+ T cells sorted from blood, taken at week 4, from a patient treated with tofacitinib. The chain has TRBV7-8 and TRBJ2-3; no firm D call. This chain's CDR3 is CASSPFRDLRQYF. Here the CDR3 DNA reads TGTGCCAGCAGCCCGTTCCGAGACCTGAGGCAGTATTTT.